The rows below give T cell receptor beta chains drawn from one sample of a study of blood T cell repertoires in COVID-19. Clones were sequenced by immunoSEQ multiplex PCR, and TCRdb holds only the in-frame ones, with some missing. Altogether 85,000 to 120,000 clones are present, 87% being singletons, with the ten largest covering approximately 5%. Source material: peripheral blood. These receptors came from a woman between 45 and 60 years old with COVID-19, enrolled during active disease. The CDR3 runs from the conserved cysteine through the conserved F or W. The order of the fields is D gene, J gene, clone size, V gene, CDR3 DNA, CDR3 protein. D genes are given only for firm matches. Rows may omit the clone size; those that give it use once, few, many or a size class.

d_call: NA; j_call: TRBJ2-6; clone_size: NA; v_call: TRBV5-4; cdr3_nt: TGTGCCAGCAGCTCTGTTGGGGCCAACGTCCTGACTTTC; cdr3_aa: CASSSVGANVLTF
d_call: NA; j_call: TRBJ1-6; clone_size: NA; v_call: TRBV2; cdr3_nt: TGTGCCAGCAGTGTAGGACAGCCTAGCTCCTATAATTCACCCCTCCACTTT; cdr3_aa: CASSVGQPSSYNSPLHF
d_call: NA; j_call: TRBJ2-1; clone_size: once; v_call: TRBV7-2; cdr3_nt: TGTGCCAGCAGCTTAGCGCTCGGGGATGAGCAGTTCTTC; cdr3_aa: CASSLALGDEQFF
d_call: NA; j_call: TRBJ1-1; clone_size: NA; v_call: TRBV18; cdr3_nt: TGTGCCAGCTCACCGAACCAGCCTCCCGGGACTGAAGCTTTCTTT; cdr3_aa: CASSPNQPPGTEAFF
d_call: TRBD1; j_call: TRBJ1-1; clone_size: NA; v_call: TRBV5-1; cdr3_nt: TGCGCCAGCAGTTCTGACAGGGGTACTGAAGCTTTCTTT; cdr3_aa: CASSSDRGTEAFF
d_call: TRBD1; j_call: TRBJ1-2; clone_size: NA; v_call: TRBV28; cdr3_nt: TGTGCCAGCATCTATGACAGGGGAAACTATGGCTACACCTTC; cdr3_aa: CASIYDRGNYGYTF
d_call: NA; j_call: TRBJ2-3; clone_size: NA; v_call: TRBV25-1; cdr3_nt: TGTGCCAGCAGTGGATACGAGGAGGGGAGGGGGGACACAGATACGCAGTATTTT; cdr3_aa: CASSGYEEGRGDTDTQYF
d_call: NA; j_call: TRBJ1-4; clone_size: NA; v_call: TRBV6-1; cdr3_nt: TGTGCCAGCAGTGAAAGAGACCAAAAGCGGGTTGGGGAAACTAATGAAAAACTGTTTTTT; cdr3_aa: CASSERDQKRVGETNEKLFF
d_call: TRBD2; j_call: TRBJ2-5; clone_size: once; v_call: TRBV5-4; cdr3_nt: TGTGCCTTCGAGAGCGGGGGCATCCAAGAGACCCAGTACTTC; cdr3_aa: CAFESGGIQETQYF
d_call: NA; j_call: TRBJ1-3; clone_size: NA; v_call: TRBV19; cdr3_nt: TGTGCCAGTAGTAACTCGAGGCCCCTCTCTGGAAACACCATATATTTT; cdr3_aa: CASSNSRPLSGNTIYF
d_call: NA; j_call: TRBJ1-5; clone_size: few; v_call: TRBV5-1; cdr3_nt: TGCGCCAGCAGTCCCGACAGTCTTAATCAGCCCCAGCATTTT; cdr3_aa: CASSPDSLNQPQHF
d_call: NA; j_call: TRBJ2-2; clone_size: NA; v_call: TRBV6-5; cdr3_nt: TGTGCCAGCAGTTATTCTTCAGGGGTCACCGGGGAGCTGTTTTTT; cdr3_aa: CASSYSSGVTGELFF
d_call: TRBD1; j_call: TRBJ1-4; clone_size: NA; v_call: TRBV7-2; cdr3_nt: TGTGCCAGCAGCATGACAGGGTCTAATGAAAAACTGTTTTTT; cdr3_aa: CASSMTGSNEKLFF
d_call: NA; j_call: TRBJ2-7; clone_size: NA; v_call: TRBV4-3; cdr3_nt: TGCGCCAGCAGCCAAGAAGCGGCGCTGATGCATGACGAGCAGTACTTC; cdr3_aa: CASSQEAALMHDEQYF
d_call: TRBD1; j_call: TRBJ2-2; clone_size: NA; v_call: TRBV6-2/TRBV6-3; cdr3_nt: TGTGCCAGCAGTACGACAGGGTCACCAAAAACCCCAGGCCGGGGGGAGCTGTTTTTT; cdr3_aa: CASSTTGSPKTPGRGELFF
d_call: NA; j_call: TRBJ1-6; clone_size: NA; v_call: TRBV4-3; cdr3_nt: TGCGCCAGCAGCCAAGGACCAGGGGACAATTCACCCCTCCACTTT; cdr3_aa: CASSQGPGDNSPLHF
d_call: NA; j_call: TRBJ2-7; clone_size: NA; v_call: TRBV19; cdr3_nt: TGTGCCAGTAGTACGATAACTGCGGGAATCTACGAGCAGTACTTC; cdr3_aa: CASSTITAGIYEQYF
d_call: TRBD2; j_call: TRBJ2-5; clone_size: few; v_call: TRBV18; cdr3_nt: TGTGCCAGCTCACCAACTAATGCGGGAGGGGAGACCCAGTACTTC; cdr3_aa: CASSPTNAGGETQYF
d_call: TRBD1; j_call: TRBJ1-5; clone_size: NA; v_call: TRBV4-3; cdr3_nt: TGCGCCAGCAGCCAAGATAGGACAGGGCTTCAGCCCCAGCATTTT; cdr3_aa: CASSQDRTGLQPQHF
d_call: NA; j_call: TRBJ2-3; clone_size: NA; v_call: TRBV5-6; cdr3_nt: TGTGCCAGCAGCTTGTCCGCAGATACGCAGTATTTT; cdr3_aa: CASSLSADTQYF
d_call: NA; j_call: TRBJ1-3; clone_size: NA; v_call: TRBV18; cdr3_nt: TGTGCCAGCTCACCGCCGGGACACCTATCTGGAAACACCATATATTTT; cdr3_aa: CASSPPGHLSGNTIYF
d_call: TRBD1; j_call: TRBJ1-4; clone_size: once; v_call: TRBV9; cdr3_nt: TGTGCCAGCAGCGTAGGTGACAGGGAGGCTGAAAAACTGTTTTTT; cdr3_aa: CASSVGDREAEKLFF
d_call: NA; j_call: TRBJ2-3; clone_size: NA; v_call: TRBV3-1/TRBV3-2; cdr3_nt: TGTGCCAGCAGCCGGGCGGGGGCCGCAGATACGCAGTATTTT; cdr3_aa: CASSRAGAADTQYF
d_call: NA; j_call: TRBJ2-3; clone_size: NA; v_call: TRBV21-1; cdr3_nt: TGTGCCAGCAGCAAAGCCTTTAGCGGGGGGCCCGGTCGAAGAGGCACAGATACGCAGTATTTT; cdr3_aa: CASSKAFSGGPGRRGTDTQYF
d_call: TRBD1; j_call: TRBJ2-5; clone_size: NA; v_call: TRBV18; cdr3_nt: TGTGCCAGCTCACCCAGACAGGGGGCGTCCAAAGAGACCCAGTACTTC; cdr3_aa: CASSPRQGASKETQYF
d_call: NA; j_call: TRBJ2-1; clone_size: NA; v_call: TRBV5-6; cdr3_nt: TGTGCCAGCAGCGGAGTGGGTGAGCAGTTCTTC; cdr3_aa: CASSGVGEQFF
d_call: NA; j_call: TRBJ1-1; clone_size: NA; v_call: TRBV18; cdr3_nt: TGTGCCAGCTCACCAATCAGGGGTGAAGCTTTCTTT; cdr3_aa: CASSPIRGEAFF
d_call: NA; j_call: TRBJ1-3; clone_size: NA; v_call: TRBV12-3/TRBV12-4; cdr3_nt: TGTGCCAGCAGTATCAGCTCTGGAAACACCATATATTTT; cdr3_aa: CASSISSGNTIYF
d_call: NA; j_call: TRBJ2-2; clone_size: NA; v_call: TRBV10-3; cdr3_nt: TGTGCCATCAGTGAGTTCGGGACAACGAACACCGGGGAGCTGTTTTTT; cdr3_aa: CAISEFGTTNTGELFF